The T cell receptor beta chain under discussion was sequenced for a study of shared clonotypes between healthy human individuals. Study-level information: For every donor, three CD4 naive, three CD4 memory, two CD8 naive and one CD8 memory plates were used.

Authors' processing steps: Filtering differed since immunoSEQ provided only junctions, with no quality scores. Clones were read by immunoSEQ multiplex PCR, and TCRdb kept only the in-frame ones, dropping some. Clonal size and the V and J genes are those of that table, whereas D and trimming came from the DNA. Among hundreds of thousands of clones, roughly 95% were seen once, and the ten largest hold 0.11%. Overall study results and limits: When compared with the clonotypes that were shared by all four sorted-subset donors, the non-shared clonotypes turned out to have lower generation probabilities.

The CDR3 has 14 amino acids. Germline V lookup: CDR1 SGHDT, CDR2 YYEEEE. V was pared by 2 bases and J by 7 bases, with 3 bases of the junction left unmatched. CD45RO-negative, CCR7-positively selected cells formed the naive CD8 fraction, excluding terminally differentiated effector memory CD45RA+ cells. Regarding this clone: Antigen: not known.

Sequenced material: naive CD8+ T cells sorted from blood. The chain is built from TRBV5-6 and TRBJ1-5; the match to TRBD1 covers 10 bases. This sequence originates from a woman aged 25 to 39 in good health. The CDR3 region has the DNA TGTGCCAGCAGCTTAGGACAGGGGGAACAGCCCCAGCATTTT. This sequence encodes CASSLGQGEQPQHF. Full variable domain (outside the CDR3, taken from reference TRBV5-6 and TRBJ1-5): DAGVTQSPTHLIKTRGQQVTLRCSPKSGHDTVSWYQQALGQGPQFIFQYYEEEERQRGNFPDRFSGHQFPNYSSELNVNALLLGDSALYLCASSLGQGEQPQHFGDGTRLSIL.